This is a list of T cell receptor beta chains from one sample in a study of T cell responses to AZD1222 COVID-19 vaccine. The method was immunoSEQ multiplex PCR; TCRdb's version includes in-frame clones alone and lacks a portion of them. The sample records 150,000 to 200,000 clones, 80% to 95% being singletons. This sample comprised peripheral blood, obtained on day 0 of AZD1222 vaccination. The receptors come from an adult in good health. CDR3s include the opening cysteine and the closing phenylalanine or tryptophan.

>TRBJ1-3|TRBV5-1
CASSLLGGEGNTIYF
>TRBJ2-7|TRBV2
CASSAGTVPYEQYF
>TRBJ2-3|TRBV19
CASSTIALTDTQYF
>TRBJ2-1|TRBV9
CASSPTGVHYNEQFF
>TRBJ1-1|TRBV19
CASSQQGAVTEAFF
>TRBJ1-2|TRBV6-5
CASSYHPSYGYTF
>TRBJ2-2|TRBV7-9
CASSSRQGRTGELFF
>TRBJ2-1|TRBV9
CASSIRGAGTNNEQFF
>TRBJ2-2|TRBV7-3
CASSLGAIDTGELFF
>TRBJ2-7|TRBV7-9
CASSRPADRKIYEQYF
>TRBJ2-2|TRBV3-1/TRBV3-2
CASSPSGVRMSTGELFF
>TRBJ2-1|TRBV11-2
CASSLAGLEQFF
>TRBJ1-2|TRBV19
CASSVTRGGGIYGYTF
>TRBJ1-1|TRBV9
CASSPGAITRNTEAFF
>TRBJ1-4|TRBV10-3
CAISESRQGREKLFF
>TRBJ1-3|TRBV19
CASNTGGISGNTIYF
>TRBJ2-3|TRBV3-1/TRBV3-2
CASSPNPSTGQASTDTQYF
>TRBJ1-2|TRBV2
CASRYTGGNGYTF
>TRBJ1-5|TRBV24-1
CATSDHRKGDNQPQHF
>TRBJ1-1|TRBV19
CASVLGGGTEAFF
>TRBJ2-7|TRBV19
CASTPTGTNYEQYF
>TRBJ2-1|TRBV2
CASKGVRGARNEQFF
>TRBJ1-6|TRBV27
CASSPRQGFSPLHF
>TRBJ2-3|TRBV6-1
CASSEGGTSGASTDTQYF
>TRBJ1-2|TRBV2
CASSEVRANYGYTF
>TRBJ2-6|TRBV2
CATRSISGANVLTF
>TRBJ2-5|TRBV18
CASSPTGAGGVETQYF
>TRBJ2-5|TRBV5-1
CASSGRTGRETQYF
>TRBJ1-4|TRBV2
CASSEVGGEKLFF
>TRBJ2-1|TRBV5-1
CASSLALDNEQFF
>TRBJ2-1|TRBV29-1
CSVLLAEGSYNEQFF
>TRBJ1-1|TRBV15
CATSREGYAFF
>TRBJ1-4|TRBV6-6
CASCTAQGGEKLFF
>TRBJ2-7|TRBV7-3
CASSPKAGGPYEQYF
>TRBJ2-5|TRBV9
CASSVASFVGPGETQYF
>TRBJ1-6|TRBV9
CASSNHHGGNNSPLHF
>TRBJ2-1|TRBV6-2/TRBV6-3
CASSHLAGGLDSEQFF
>TRBJ1-1|TRBV18
CASSQTTGLTEAFF
>TRBJ2-1|TRBV21-1
CARHRRGWYNEQFF
>TRBJ2-7|TRBV6-5
CASSYELRSEQYF